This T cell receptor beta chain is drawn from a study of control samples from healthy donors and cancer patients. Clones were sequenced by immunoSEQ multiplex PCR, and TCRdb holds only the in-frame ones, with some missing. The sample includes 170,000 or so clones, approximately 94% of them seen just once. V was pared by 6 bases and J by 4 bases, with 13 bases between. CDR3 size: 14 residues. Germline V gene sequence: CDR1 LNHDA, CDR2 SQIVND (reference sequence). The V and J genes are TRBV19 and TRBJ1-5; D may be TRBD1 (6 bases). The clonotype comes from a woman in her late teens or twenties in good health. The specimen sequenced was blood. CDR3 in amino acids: CASRPTGSNQPQHF. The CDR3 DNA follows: TGTGCCAGTAGACCGACAGGTTCGAATCAGCCCCAGCATTTT.